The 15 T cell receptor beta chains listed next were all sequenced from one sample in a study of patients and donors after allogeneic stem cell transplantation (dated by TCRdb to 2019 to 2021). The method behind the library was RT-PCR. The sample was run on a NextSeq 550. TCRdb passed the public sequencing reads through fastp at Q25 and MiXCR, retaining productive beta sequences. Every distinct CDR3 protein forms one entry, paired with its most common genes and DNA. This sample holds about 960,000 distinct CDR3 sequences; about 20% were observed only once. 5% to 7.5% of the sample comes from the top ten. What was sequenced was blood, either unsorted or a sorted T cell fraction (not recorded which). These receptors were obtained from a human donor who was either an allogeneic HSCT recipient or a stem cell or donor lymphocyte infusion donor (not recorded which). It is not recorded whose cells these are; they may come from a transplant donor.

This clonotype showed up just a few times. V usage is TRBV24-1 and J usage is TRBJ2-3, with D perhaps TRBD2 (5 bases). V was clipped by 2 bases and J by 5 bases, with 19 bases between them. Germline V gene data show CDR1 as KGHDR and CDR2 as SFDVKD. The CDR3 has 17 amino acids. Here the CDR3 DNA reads TGTGCCACCAGTGATTCCCACCGGGGAGCCCACGGAGATACGCAGTATTTT. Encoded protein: CATSDSHRGAHGDTQYF.

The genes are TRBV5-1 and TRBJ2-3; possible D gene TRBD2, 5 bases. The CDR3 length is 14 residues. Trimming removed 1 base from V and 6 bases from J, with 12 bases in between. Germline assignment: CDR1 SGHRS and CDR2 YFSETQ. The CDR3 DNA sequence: TGCGCCAGCAGCTTGTCTAGGAGGATGGATACGCAGTATTTT. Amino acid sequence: CASSLSRRMDTQYF.

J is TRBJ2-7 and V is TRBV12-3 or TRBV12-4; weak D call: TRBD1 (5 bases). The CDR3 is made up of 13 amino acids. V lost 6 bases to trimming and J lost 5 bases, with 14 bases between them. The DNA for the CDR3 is TGTGCCAGCAGCCGAGACAGAAAAGACGAGCAGTACTTC. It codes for CASSRDRKDEQYF.

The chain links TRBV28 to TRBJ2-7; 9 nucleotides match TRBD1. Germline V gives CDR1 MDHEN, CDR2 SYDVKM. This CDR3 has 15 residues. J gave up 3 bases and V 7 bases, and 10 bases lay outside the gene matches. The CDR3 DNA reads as TGTGCCAGCACCCAAACAGGGGGCCCCCTCTACGAGCAGTACTTC. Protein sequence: CASTQTGGPLYEQYF. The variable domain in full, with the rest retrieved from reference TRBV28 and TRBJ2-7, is DVKVTQSSRYLVKRTGEKVFLECVQDMDHENMFWYRQDPGLGLRLIYFSYDVKMKEKGDIPEGYSVSREKKERFSLILESASTNQTSMYLCASTQTGGPLYEQYFGPGTRLTVT.

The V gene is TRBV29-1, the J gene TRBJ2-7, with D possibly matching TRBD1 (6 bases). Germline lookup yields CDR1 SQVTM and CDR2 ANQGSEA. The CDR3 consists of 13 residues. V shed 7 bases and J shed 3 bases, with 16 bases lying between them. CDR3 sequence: CSGTGTSDYEQYF. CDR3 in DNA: TGCAGCGGAACCGGGACATCAGACTACGAGCAGTACTTC.

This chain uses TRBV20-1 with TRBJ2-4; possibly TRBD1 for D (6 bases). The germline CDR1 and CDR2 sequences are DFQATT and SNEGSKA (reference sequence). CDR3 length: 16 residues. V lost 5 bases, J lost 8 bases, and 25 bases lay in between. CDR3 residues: CSAGARVPGQLDIQYF. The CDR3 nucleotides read TGCAGTGCTGGTGCGAGGGTGCCGGGACAACTGGACATTCAGTACTTC.

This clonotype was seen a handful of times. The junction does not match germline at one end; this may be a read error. The CDR3: CASSLAVGQVLF. For the CDR3, the DNA is TGTGCCAGCAGTTTAGCGGTGGGACAGGTTTTATTC. The chain has TRBV12-3 or TRBV12-4 and TRBJ2-7, with TRBD1 identical over 8 bases. The CDR3 extends over 12 amino acids.

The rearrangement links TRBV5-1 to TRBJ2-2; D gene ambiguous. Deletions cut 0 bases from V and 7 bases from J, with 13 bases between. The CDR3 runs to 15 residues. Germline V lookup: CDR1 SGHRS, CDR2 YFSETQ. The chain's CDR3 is CASSLAPTRIGELFF. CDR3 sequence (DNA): TGCGCCAGCAGCTTGGCGCCAACCCGGATCGGGGAGCTGTTTTTT.

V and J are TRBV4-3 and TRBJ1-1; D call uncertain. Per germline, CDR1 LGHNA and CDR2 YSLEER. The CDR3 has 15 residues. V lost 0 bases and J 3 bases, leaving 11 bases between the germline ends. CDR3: CASSQDRSGDTEAFF. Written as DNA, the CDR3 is TGCGCCAGCAGCCAAGATCGGAGTGGGGACACTGAAGCTTTCTTT.

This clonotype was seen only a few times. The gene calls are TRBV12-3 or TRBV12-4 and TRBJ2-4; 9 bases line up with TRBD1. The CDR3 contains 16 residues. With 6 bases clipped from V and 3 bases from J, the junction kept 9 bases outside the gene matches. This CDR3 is CASRQNRGPGKNIQYF. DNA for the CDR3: TGTGCCAGCAGACAGAACAGGGGGCCTGGCAAAAACATTCAGTACTTC.

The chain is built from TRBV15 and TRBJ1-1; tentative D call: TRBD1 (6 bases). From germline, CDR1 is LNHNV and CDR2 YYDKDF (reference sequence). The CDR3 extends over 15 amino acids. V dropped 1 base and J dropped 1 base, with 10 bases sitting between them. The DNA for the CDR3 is TGTGCCACCAGCAGAGGGGGGGCGGAGAACACTGAAGCTTTCTTT. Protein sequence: CATSRGGAENTEAFF.

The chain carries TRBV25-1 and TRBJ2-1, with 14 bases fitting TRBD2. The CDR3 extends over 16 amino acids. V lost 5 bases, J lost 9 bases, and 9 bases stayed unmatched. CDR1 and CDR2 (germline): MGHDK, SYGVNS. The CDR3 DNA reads TGTGCCAGCAGTTCACGGACTAGCGGGGGGCTTGGTGAGCAGTTCTTC. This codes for CASSSRTSGGLGEQFF.

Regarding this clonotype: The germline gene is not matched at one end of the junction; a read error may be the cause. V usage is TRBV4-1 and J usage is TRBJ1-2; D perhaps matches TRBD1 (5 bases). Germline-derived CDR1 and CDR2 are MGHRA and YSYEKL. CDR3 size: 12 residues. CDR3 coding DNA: TGCGCCAGCAGCCAAGTCTCAGGGAGGATTATCTTC. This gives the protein CASSQVSGRIIF.

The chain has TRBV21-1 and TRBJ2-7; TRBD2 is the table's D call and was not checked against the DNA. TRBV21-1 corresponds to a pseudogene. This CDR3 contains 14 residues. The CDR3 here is CAILTMREFDEQYF. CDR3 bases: TGTGCCATCTTAACCATGCGGGAGTTCGACGAGCAGTACTTC.

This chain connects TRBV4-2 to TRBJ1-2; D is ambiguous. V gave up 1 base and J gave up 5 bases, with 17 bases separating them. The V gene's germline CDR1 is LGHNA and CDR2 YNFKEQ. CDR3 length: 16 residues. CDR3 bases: TGTGCCAGCAGCCAAGGCCCCCAGGATACCCCATATGGCTACACCTTC. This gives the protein CASSQGPQDTPYGYTF.